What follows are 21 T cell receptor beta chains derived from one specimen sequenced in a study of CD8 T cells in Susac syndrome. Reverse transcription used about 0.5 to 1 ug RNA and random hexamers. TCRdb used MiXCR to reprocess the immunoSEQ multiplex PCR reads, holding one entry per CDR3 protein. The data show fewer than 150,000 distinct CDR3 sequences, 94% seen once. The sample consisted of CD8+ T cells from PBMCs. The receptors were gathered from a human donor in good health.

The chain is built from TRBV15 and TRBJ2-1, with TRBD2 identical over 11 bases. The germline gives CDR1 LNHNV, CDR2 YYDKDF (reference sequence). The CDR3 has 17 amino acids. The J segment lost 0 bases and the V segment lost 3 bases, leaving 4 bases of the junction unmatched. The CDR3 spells CATSRGLAVSSYNEQFF. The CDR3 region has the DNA TGTGCCACCAGCAGGGGACTAGCGGTCAGCTCCTACAATGAGCAGTTCTTC.

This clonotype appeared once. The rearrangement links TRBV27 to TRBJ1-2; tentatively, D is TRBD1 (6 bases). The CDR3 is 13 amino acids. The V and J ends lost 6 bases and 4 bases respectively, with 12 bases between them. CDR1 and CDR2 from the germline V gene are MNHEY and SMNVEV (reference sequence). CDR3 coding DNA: TGTGCCAGCAGGGGGGGGCATGGCTATGGCTACACCTTC. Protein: CASRGGHGYGYTF.

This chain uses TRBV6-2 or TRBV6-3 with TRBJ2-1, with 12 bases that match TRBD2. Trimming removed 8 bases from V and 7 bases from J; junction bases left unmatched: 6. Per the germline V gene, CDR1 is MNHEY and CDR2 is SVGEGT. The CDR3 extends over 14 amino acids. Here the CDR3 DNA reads TGTGCCAGCCTTACTAGCGGGAGGATAAATGAGCAGTTCTTC. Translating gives CASLTSGRINEQFF.

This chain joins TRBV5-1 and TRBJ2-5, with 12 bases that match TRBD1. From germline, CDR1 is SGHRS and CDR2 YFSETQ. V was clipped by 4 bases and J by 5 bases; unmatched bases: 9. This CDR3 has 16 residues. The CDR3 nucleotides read TGCGCCAGCAGCCCGGGAGGGACAGGGGGCTTGGAGACCCAGTACTTC. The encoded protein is CASSPGGTGGLETQYF.

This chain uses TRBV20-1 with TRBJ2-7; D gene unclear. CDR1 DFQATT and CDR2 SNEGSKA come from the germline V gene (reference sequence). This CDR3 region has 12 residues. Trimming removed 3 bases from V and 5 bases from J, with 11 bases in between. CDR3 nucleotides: TGCAGTGCTAGTCGCTCAGGCCACGAGCAGTACTTC. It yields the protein CSASRSGHEQYF.

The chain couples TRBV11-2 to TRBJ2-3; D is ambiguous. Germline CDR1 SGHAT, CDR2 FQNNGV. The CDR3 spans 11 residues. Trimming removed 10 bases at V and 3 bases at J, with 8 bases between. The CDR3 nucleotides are TGTGCCACCCGGGCTACAGATACGCAGTATTTT. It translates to CATRATDTQYF.

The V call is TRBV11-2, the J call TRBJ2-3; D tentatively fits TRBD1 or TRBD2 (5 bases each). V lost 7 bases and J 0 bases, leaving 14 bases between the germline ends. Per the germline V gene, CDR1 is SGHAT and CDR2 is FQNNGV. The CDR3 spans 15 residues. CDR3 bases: TGTGCCAGCACCAGCTGGGGCGGGAGCACAGATACGCAGTATTTT. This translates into CASTSWGGSTDTQYF.

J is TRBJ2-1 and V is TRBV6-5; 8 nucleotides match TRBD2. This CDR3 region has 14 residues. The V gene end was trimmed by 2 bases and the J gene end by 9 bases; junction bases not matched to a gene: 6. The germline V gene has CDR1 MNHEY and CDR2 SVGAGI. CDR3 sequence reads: CASSYIGAGGEQFF. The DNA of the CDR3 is TGTGCCAGCAGTTACATCGGGGCGGGGGGTGAGCAGTTCTTC.

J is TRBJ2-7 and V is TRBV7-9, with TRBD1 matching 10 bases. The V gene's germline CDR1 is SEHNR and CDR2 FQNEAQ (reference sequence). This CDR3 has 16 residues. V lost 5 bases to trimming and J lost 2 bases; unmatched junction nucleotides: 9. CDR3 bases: TGTGCCAGCAGCCAGGGACAGGGGTCTGAGGCCTACGAGCAGTACTTC. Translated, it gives CASSQGQGSEAYEQYF. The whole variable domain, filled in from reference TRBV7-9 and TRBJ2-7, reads DTGVSQNPRHKITKRGQNVTFRCDPISEHNRLYWYRQTLGQGPEFLTYFQNEAQLEKSRLLSDRFSAERPKGSFSTLEIQRTEQGDSAMYLCASSQGQGSEAYEQYFGPGTRLTVT.

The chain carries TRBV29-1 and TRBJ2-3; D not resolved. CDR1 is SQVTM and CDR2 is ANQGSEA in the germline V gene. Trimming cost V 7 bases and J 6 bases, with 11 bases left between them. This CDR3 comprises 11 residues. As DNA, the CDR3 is TGCAGCGCTCTCGTTCTCGATACGCAGTATTTT. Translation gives CSALVLDTQYF.

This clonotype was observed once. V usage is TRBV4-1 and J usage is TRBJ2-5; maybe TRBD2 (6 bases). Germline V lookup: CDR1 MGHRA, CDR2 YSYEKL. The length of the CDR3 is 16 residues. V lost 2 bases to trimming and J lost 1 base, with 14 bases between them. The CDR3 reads CASSQQGAGSQETQYF. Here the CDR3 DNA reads TGCGCCAGCAGCCAACAGGGAGCGGGTTCCCAAGAGACCCAGTACTTC.

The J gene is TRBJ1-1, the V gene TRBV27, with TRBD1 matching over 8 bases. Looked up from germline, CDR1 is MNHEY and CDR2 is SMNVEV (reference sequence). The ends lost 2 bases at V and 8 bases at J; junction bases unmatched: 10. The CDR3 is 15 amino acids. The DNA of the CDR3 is TGTGCCAGCAGTTTAGGGGACAGGAATCTACGGGAAGCTTTCTTT. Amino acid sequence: CASSLGDRNLREAFF.

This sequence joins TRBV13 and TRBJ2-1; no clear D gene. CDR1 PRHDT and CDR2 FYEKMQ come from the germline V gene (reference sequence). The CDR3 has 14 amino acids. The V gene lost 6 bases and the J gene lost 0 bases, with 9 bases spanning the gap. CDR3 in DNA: TGTGCCAGCAGTTTCCCGAGCTCCTACAATGAGCAGTTCTTC. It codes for CASSFPSSYNEQFF.

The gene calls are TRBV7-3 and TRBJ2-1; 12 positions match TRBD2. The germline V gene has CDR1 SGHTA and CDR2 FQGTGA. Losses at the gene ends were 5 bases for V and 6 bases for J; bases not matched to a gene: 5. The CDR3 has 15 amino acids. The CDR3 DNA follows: TGTGCCAGCAGCCTAGCGGGAGGGTCTGCCAATGAGCAGTTCTTC. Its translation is CASSLAGGSANEQFF.

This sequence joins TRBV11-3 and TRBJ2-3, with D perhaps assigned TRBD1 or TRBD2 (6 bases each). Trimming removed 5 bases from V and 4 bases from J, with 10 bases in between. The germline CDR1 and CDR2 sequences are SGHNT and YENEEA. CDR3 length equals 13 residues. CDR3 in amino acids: CASSGGLADTQYF. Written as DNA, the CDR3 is TGTGCCAGCAGCGGGGGGCTCGCAGATACGCAGTATTTT. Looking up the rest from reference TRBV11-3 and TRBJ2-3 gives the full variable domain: EAGVVQSPRYKIIEKKQPVAFWCNPISGHNTLYWYLQNLGQGPELLIRYENEEAVDDSQLPKDRFSAERLKGVDSTLKIQPAELGDSAVYLCASSGGLADTQYFGPGTRLTVL.

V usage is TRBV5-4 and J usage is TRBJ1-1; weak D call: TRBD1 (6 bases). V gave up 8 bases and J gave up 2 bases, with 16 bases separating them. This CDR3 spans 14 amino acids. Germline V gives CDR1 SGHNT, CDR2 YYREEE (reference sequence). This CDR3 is CASFWGGANTEAFF. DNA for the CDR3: TGTGCCAGTTTCTGGGGGGGGGCCAACACTGAAGCTTTCTTT. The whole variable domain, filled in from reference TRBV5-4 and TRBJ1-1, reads ETGVTQSPTHLIKTRGQQVTLRCSSQSGHNTVSWYQQALGQGPQFIFQYYREEENGRGNFPPRFSGLQFPNYSSELNVNALELDDSALYLCASFWGGANTEAFFGQGTRLTVV.

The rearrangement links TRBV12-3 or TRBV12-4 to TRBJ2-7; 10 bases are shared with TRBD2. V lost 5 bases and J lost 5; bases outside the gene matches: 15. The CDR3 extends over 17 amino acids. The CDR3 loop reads CASSPPDGTSESDEQYF. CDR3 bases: TGTGCCAGCAGTCCCCCTGATGGGACTAGCGAGTCCGACGAGCAGTACTTC.

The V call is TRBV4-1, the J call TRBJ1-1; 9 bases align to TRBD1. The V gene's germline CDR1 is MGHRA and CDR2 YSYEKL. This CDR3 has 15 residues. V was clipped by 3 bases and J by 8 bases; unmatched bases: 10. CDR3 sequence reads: CASSQDSGQGIEAFF. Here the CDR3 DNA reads TGCGCCAGCAGCCAGGATTCTGGACAGGGGATCGAAGCTTTCTTT.

The CDR3 sequence is CSVLSVAGSSTDTQYF. Written as DNA, the CDR3 is TGCAGTGTACTGAGCGTAGCGGGATCTAGCACAGATACGCAGTATTTT. The J gene is TRBJ2-3, the V gene TRBV20-1; 8 positions match TRBD2. After removal of 7 bases from V and 0 bases from J, the junction contained 12 bases not matched to a gene. This CDR3 comprises 16 residues. Germline V gene lookup returns CDR1 DFQATT and CDR2 SNEGSKA (reference sequence).

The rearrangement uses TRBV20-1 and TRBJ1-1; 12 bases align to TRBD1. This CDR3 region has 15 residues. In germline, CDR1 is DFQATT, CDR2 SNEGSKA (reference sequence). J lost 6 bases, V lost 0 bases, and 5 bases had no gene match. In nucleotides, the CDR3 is TGCAGTGCTAGAGATTGGGACAGGGGGCTTGCTGAAGCTTTCTTT. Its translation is CSARDWDRGLAEAFF.

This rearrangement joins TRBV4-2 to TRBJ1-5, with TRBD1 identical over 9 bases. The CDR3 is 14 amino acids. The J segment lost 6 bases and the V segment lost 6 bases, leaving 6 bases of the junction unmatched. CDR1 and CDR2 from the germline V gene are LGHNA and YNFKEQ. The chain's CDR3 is CASSHTGGVQPQHF. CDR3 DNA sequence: TGTGCCAGCAGTCATACAGGGGGCGTTCAGCCCCAGCATTTT.